This T cell receptor (beta chain) was identified during a study of blood T cells in healthy people across ages (dated by TCRdb to the mid-2010s). Study-wide context: In model experiments, roughly one uniquely barcoded TCR beta cDNA molecule per two T cells was captured by template switching. To avoid experimental bias, donors of different ages were randomly spread across the sequencing lanes. For two donors (one aged 18 to 30 and one aged 80 or older), the study analyzed two additional independent replicas of 1 million unique cDNA reads from the same blood draw. The study measured age-related changes in TCR beta repertoire diversity using deep sequencing normalized with unique cDNA molecular identifiers. Donors were grouped into four age groups: young (average roughly 15 years), middle-aged (roughly 40), aged (about 59) and long-lived (about 82).

With respect to this clonotype: Its antigen specificity is not known. Base-call qualities are not available, and no considerably larger clone is one nucleotide away.

What the authors observed across the whole study: Estimates of total diversity from one million sequenced T cells were regarded as lower bounds and underestimates. Because profiling used bulk unsorted PBMCs, naive and antigen-experienced compartments could not be compared conclusively. Observed TCR beta diversity per million T cells fell roughly linearly with age, and a significant reduction was already apparent by age around 40. There was a strong correlation between observed TCR beta diversity and the percentage of naive T cells measured by flow cytometry. Because the CMV infection status of the donors was unknown, age-related changes in expanded clonotypes may potentially have been confounded. Compared with the aged group, more naive CD4+ T cells, fewer expanded clones and increased TCR diversity were shown by the long-lived group, suggesting age selection.

Taken from the germline V gene, the CDR1 and CDR2 loops are SGHAT and FQNNGV. V is pared back by 5 bases and J by 0 bases, with 12 bases lying between the germline termini. Counted from cysteine to phenylalanine, this CDR3 has 15 amino acids. Of the read, only the CDR3 DNA is kept; its 45 bases are in frame from base 1. Systemically healthy Caucasian individuals from Russia, 39 in total and aged about 6 to 100 years, were included as donors. Approximately 9.3 milliliters of peripheral blood were drawn from each donor into EDTA-treated Vacutainer tubes. Ficoll-Paque density-gradient centrifugation was used to isolate PBMCs, with at least 7 million per sample. Trizol reagent was used to extract total RNA from PBMCs, with at least 5.5 micrograms per sample. Naive CD45RAhigh/CD27high T cell percentages were measured by flow cytometry on a PBMC aliquot from every donor. To prepare the library, 5' RACE was applied. Sequenced on an Illumina HiSeq 2500. A second roughly 6 to 12 cycle PCR used a sample-barcoded 5' primer and a J-beta primer mix. A unique molecular identifier was introduced onto each TCR beta cDNA molecule by a template-switch 5' adaptor carrying 12 random nucleotides. At least 2.5 million CDR3-containing paired-end reads were obtained from each sample. First-strand cDNA synthesis was performed from all RNA using the Mint cDNA synthesis kit, with priming by a TRBC-specific oligonucleotide. After uracil-DNA glycosylase treatment, a first 18-cycle PCR used universal primers M1SS and BC2_uni_R on all cDNA. Turning to the authors' computational methods: For normalization, 1 million high-quality reads, each with a distinct molecular identifier, were randomly selected from each sample. Instead of being binned into consensus sequences, reads with shared molecular identifiers were discarded. MiTCR, with a Q25 quality threshold and the strictest error-elimination algorithm, was used for CDR3 identification, clonotype clustering and error correction. Lower-bound total TCR beta diversity was estimated with a nonparametric unseen species model using Euler transformation. The public reads were run again by TCRdb, first through fastp at Q25 and then through MiXCR, and only productive beta chains were kept. CDR3 protein duplicates are merged, each entry listing the most common genes and DNA. The V and J calls reflect TCRdb's pipeline rather than the authors' work. This sample gives 870,000 or so distinct CDR3 sequences in total; 29% of them show up just once. The top ten clonotypes cover roughly 17% of the sample.

The TCR sequence derives from a woman at least 80 years old in good health. Sequencing was performed on blood. The V and J segments used are TRBV11-2 and TRBJ2-3, with no reliable assignment of the D segment. In nucleotides, the sequence is TGTGCCAGCAGCGCCTCAATTTCTAGCACAGATACGCAGTATTTT. It is translated as CASSASISSTDTQYF.